This record concerns one T cell receptor (beta chain) sequence. Its antigen remains unknown. Some clones are missing from TCRdb's copy, which holds only in-frame ones; the method was immunoSEQ multiplex PCR. This table holds more than 90,000 clones, 88% found once. These data belong to a study of T cell responses to AZD1222 COVID-19 vaccine. Study-wide results and caveats: The reported proportion of spike-specific TCRs targeting unmutated variant regions was nearly half.

Germline CDR1 reads SGHVS; CDR2 reads FQNEAQ. J lost 4 bases, V lost 0 bases, and 13 bases had no gene match. The CDR3 runs to 18 residues. The rearrangement links TRBV7-8 to TRBJ2-3; 7 bases are a match to TRBD2. The TCR comes from an adult who received the AZD1222 COVID-19 vaccine. Sequencing was performed on peripheral blood, taken 28 days after the second AZD1222 dose. The CDR3 loop is CASSLAGLSSGDSDTQYF. In DNA form, the CDR3 reads TGTGCCAGCAGCTTAGCGGGACTTTCTAGCGGCGATTCAGATACGCAGTATTTT.